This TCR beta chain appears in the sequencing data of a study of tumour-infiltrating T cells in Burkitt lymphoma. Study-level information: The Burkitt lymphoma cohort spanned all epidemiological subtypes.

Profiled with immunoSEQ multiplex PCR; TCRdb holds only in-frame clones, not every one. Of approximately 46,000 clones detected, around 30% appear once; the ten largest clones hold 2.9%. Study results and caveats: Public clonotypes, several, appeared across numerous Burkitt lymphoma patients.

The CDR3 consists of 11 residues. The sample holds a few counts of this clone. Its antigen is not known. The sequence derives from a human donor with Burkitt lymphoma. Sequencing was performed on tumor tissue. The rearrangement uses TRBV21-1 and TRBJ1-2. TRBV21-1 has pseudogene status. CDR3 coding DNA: TGTGCCAGCAGCAATCCTAACGGCTACACCTTC. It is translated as CASSNPNGYTF.